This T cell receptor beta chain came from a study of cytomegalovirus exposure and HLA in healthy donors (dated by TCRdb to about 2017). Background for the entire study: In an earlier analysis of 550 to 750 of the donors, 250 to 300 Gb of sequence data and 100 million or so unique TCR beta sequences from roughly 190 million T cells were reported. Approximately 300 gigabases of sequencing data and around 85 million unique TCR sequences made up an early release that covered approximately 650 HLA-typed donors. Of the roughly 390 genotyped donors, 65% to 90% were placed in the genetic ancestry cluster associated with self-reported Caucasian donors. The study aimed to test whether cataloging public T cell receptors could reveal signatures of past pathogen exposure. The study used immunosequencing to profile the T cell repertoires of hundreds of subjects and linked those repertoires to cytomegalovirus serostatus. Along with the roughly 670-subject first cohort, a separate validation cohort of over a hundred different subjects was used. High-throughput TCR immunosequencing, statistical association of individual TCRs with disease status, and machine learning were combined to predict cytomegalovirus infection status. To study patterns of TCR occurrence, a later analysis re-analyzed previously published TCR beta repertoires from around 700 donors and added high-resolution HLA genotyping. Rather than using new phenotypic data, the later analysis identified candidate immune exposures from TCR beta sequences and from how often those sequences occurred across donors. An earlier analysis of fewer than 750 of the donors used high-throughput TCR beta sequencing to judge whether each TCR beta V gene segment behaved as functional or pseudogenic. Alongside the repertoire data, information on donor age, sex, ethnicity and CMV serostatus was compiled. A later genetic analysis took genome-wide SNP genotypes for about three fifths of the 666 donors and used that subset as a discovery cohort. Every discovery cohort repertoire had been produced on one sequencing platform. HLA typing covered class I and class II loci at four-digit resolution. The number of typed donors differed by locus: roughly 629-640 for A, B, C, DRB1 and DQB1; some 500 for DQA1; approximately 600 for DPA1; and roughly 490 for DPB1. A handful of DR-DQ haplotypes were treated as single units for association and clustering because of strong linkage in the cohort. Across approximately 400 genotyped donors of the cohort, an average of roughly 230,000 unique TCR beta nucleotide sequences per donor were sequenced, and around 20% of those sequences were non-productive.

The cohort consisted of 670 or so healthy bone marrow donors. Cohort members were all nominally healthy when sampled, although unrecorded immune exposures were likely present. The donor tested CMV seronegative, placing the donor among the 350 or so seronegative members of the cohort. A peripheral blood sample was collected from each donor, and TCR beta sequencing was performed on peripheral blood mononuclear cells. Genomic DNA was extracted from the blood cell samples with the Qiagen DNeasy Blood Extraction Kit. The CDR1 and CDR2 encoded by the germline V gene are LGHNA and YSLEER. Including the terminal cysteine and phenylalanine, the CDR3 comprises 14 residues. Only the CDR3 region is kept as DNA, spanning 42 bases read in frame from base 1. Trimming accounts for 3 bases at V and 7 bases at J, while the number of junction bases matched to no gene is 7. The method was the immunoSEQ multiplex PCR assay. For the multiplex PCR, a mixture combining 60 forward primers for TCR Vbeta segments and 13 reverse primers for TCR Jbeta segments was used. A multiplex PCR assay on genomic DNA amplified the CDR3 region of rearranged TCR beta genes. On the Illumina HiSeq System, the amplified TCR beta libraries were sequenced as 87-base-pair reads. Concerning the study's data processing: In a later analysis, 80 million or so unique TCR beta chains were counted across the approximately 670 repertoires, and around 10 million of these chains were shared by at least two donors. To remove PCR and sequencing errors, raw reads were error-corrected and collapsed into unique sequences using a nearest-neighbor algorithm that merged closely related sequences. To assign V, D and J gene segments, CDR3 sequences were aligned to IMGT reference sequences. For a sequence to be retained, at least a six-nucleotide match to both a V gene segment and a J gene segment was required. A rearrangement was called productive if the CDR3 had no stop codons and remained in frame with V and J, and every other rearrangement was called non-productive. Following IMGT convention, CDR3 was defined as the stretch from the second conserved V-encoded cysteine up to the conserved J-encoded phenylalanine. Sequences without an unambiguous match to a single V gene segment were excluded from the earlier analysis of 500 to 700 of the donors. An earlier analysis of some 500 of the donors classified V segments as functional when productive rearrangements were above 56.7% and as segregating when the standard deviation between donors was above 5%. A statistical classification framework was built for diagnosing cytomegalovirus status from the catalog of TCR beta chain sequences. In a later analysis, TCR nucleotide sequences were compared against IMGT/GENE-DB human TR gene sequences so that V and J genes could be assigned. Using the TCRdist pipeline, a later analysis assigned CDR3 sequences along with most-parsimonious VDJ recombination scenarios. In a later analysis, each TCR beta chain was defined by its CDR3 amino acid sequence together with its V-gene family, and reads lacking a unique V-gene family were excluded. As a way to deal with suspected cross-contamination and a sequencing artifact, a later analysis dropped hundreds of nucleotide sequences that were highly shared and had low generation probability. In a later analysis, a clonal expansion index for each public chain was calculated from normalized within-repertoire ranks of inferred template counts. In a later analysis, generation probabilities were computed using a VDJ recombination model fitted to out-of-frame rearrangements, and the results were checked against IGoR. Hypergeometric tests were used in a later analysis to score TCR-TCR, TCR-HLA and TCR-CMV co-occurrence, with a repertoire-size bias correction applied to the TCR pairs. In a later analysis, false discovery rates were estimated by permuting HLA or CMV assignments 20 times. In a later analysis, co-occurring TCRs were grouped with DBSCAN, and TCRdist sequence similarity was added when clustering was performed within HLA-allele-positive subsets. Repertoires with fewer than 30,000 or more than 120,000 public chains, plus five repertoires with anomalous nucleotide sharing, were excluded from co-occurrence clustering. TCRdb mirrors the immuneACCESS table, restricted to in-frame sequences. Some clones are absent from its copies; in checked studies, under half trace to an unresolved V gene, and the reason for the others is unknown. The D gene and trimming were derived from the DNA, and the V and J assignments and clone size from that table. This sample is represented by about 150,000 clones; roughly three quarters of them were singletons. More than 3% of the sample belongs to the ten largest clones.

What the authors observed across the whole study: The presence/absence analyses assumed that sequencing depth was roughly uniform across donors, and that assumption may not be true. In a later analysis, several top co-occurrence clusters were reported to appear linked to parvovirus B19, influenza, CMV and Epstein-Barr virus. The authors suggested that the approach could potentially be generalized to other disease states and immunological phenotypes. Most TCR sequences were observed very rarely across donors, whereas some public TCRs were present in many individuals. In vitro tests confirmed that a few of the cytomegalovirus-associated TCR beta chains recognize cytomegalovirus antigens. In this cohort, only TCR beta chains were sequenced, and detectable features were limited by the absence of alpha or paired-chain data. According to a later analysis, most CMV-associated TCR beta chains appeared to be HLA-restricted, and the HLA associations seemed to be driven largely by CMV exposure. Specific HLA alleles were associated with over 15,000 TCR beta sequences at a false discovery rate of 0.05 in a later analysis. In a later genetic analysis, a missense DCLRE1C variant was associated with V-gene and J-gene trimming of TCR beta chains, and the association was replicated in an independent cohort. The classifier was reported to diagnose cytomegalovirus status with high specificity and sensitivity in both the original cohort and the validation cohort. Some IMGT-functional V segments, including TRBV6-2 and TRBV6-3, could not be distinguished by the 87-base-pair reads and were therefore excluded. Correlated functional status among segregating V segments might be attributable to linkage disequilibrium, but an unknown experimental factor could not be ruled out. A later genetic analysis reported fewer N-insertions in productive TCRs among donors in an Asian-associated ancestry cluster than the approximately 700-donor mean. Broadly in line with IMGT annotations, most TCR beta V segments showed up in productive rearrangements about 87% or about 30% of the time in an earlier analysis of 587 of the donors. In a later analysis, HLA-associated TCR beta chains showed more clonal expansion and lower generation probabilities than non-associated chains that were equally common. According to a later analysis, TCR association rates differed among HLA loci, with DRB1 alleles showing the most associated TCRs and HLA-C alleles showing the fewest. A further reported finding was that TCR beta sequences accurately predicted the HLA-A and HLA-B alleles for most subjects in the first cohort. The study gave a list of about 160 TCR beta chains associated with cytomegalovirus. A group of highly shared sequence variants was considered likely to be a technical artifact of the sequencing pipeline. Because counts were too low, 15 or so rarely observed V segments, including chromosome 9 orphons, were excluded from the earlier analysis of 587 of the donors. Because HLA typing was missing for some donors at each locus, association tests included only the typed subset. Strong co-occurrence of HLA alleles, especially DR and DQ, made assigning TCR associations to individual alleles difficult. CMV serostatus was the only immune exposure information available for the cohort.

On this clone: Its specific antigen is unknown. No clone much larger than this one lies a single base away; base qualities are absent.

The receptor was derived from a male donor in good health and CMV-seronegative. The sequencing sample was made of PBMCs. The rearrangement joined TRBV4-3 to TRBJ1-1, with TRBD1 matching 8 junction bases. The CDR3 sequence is CASSQERTGIEAFF. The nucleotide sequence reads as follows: TGCGCCAGCAGCCAGGAACGGACAGGGATTGAAGCTTTCTTT.